What follows are 3 T cell receptor beta chains derived from one specimen sequenced in a study of shared clonotypes between healthy human individuals. The protocol was immunoSEQ multiplex PCR, while the TCRdb copy is restricted to in-frame clones and leaves out a portion. The profile shows about 820,000 clones, nearly 95% of them singletons. Naive CD8 isolation took CD45RO-negative cells positively selected for CCR7 and excluded terminally differentiated effector memory CD45RA+ cells. The specimen sequenced was naive CD8+ T cells sorted from blood. The receptors were sampled from a man aged 30 to 39 in good health.

The V call is TRBV7-9, the J call TRBJ2-7; D is tentatively TRBD1 or TRBD2 (5 bases each). The germline gives CDR1 SEHNR, CDR2 FQNEAQ (reference sequence). Deletions cut 7 bases from V and 3 bases from J, with 7 bases between. The CDR3 has 11 residues. The CDR3 nucleotides are TGTGCCAGCAAGGGGAGCTACGAGCAGTACTTC. It yields the protein CASKGSYEQYF.

The gene calls are TRBV27 and TRBJ2-7; tentatively, D is TRBD2 (6 bases). Deletions cut 1 base from V and 4 bases from J, with 14 bases between. Germline-derived CDR1 and CDR2 are MNHEY and SMNVEV (reference sequence). The CDR3 consists of 15 residues. This CDR3 is CASSLLGERAYEQYF. CDR3 sequence (DNA): TGTGCCAGCAGTTTATTGGGGGAGCGGGCATACGAGCAGTACTTC.

The J gene is TRBJ2-1, the V gene TRBV5-4; D unclear. The CDR3 loop spans 15 amino acids. V dropped 4 bases and J dropped 2 bases, with 13 bases sitting between them. Per germline, CDR1 SGHNT and CDR2 YYREEE (reference sequence). CDR3 coding DNA: TGTGCCAGCAGCCCCCCGACTGCGACCTACAATGAGCAGTTCTTC. Translating gives CASSPPTATYNEQFF.